Presented here are 6 T cell receptor beta chains from one specimen sequenced in a study of blood T cell repertoires in COVID-19. Assay: immunoSEQ multiplex PCR; the TCRdb copy retains only in-frame clones and omits some. The top ten clones hold around 1% of a sample with approximately 270,000 clones, around 85% of them seen once. Sequenced: peripheral blood. The receptors were sampled from a human donor with COVID-19, enrolled during active disease. The donor label of this sample is uncertain.

This clone was counted once. The V gene is TRBV14, the J gene TRBJ2-1; TRBD2 might be the D (6 bases). The CDR3 length is 17 residues. V lost 0 bases, J lost 12 bases, and 24 bases lay in between. Germline loops: CDR1 SGHDN, CDR2 FVKESK. The CDR3 DNA is TGTGCCAGCAGCCAAGATGAAGTAGGACTACCCTCACGAGCGCAGTTCTTC. Translated: CASSQDEVGLPSRAQFF. Filled out from reference TRBV14 and TRBJ2-1, the complete variable domain reads EAGVTQFPSHSVIEKGQTVTLRCDPISGHDNLYWYRRVMGKEIKFLLHFVKESKQDESGMPNNRFLAERTGGTYSTLKVQPAELEDSGVYFCASSQDEVGLPSRAQFFGPGTRLTVL.

J is TRBJ2-5 and V is TRBV4-1, with 7 positions matching TRBD2. This CDR3 is built from 12 residues. Germline V gene data show CDR1 as MGHRA and CDR2 as YSYEKL. V trimming: 5 bases; J trimming: 4 bases; junction bases outside the gene matches: 1. The CDR3 DNA follows: TGCGCCAGCAGCGTAGCGGGAGAGACCCAGTACTTC. It translates to CASSVAGETQYF.

The rearrangement links TRBV6-5 to TRBJ2-1; TRBD1 matches at 7 bases. J gave up 5 bases and V 6 bases, and 10 bases lay outside the gene matches. There are 15 residues in the CDR3. CDR1 is MNHEY and CDR2 is SVGAGI in the germline V gene. The CDR3, as DNA: TGTGCCAGCAGCCAAGCCCGGGACAGACACAATGAGCAGTTCTTC. This sequence encodes CASSQARDRHNEQFF.

About this clone itself: A much larger clone is a single base away; this may be a read error. Other DNA sequences of this sample code for an identical CDR3. This chain links TRBV5-1 with TRBJ2-7; D is unresolved. Germline V CDR1 and CDR2: SGHRS, YFSETQ. Trimming left V 0 bases short and J 5 bases short, with 3 bases between. This CDR3 spans 11 amino acids. DNA for the CDR3: TGCGCCAGCAGCTTGGCCGACGAGCAGTACTTC. It codes for CASSLADEQYF.

This clone was found a few times. This chain joins TRBV6-7 and TRBJ1-5, with TRBD1 identical over 9 bases. TRBV6-7 qualifies as an ORF whose function is uncertain. Trimming at V came to 5 bases and at J to 0 bases, leaving 11 bases not matched to a gene. The CDR3 is 18 amino acids. The DNA for the CDR3 is TGTGCCAGCAGTCCGCGGACAGGGGAGGGGTATAGCAATCAGCCCCAGCATTTT. Translating gives CASSPRTGEGYSNQPQHF.

J is TRBJ2-7 and V is TRBV19; possible D gene TRBD2, 5 bases. Trimming cost V 1 base and J 7 bases, with 14 bases left between them. This CDR3 has 14 amino acids. Germline lookup yields CDR1 LNHDA and CDR2 SQIVND (reference sequence). CDR3 bases: TGTGCCAGTAGTATAGTGCCGGGAACGTGGGAGCAGTACTTC. As protein: CASSIVPGTWEQYF.